Sequencing of this T cell receptor (beta chain) was carried out in a study of CD8 T cells in Susac syndrome. Random hexamers were used to reverse transcribe an amount of roughly 0.5 to 1 ug RNA. Using its own MiXCR run on the immunoSEQ multiplex PCR reads, TCRdb lists one record per CDR3 protein. The sample gives about 120,000 distinct CDR3 sequences, 85% to 95% of which show up once; 0.093% is in the top ten. The V end lost 6 bases, the J end lost 2 bases, and 15 bases lay between the germline ends. Germline V gene data show CDR1 as SQVTM and CDR2 as ANQGSEA. The CDR3 loop spans 14 amino acids. This clonotype was found once.

The sequenced sample consisted of CD4+ T cells from PBMCs. The TCR originated in a human donor with multiple sclerosis. The chain has TRBV29-1 and TRBJ2-3; D gene uncertain. The DNA of the CDR3 is TGCAGCGTCCCCCAGACGGCAAACACAGATACGCAGTATTTT. Its protein product is CSVPQTANTDTQYF.